The clone carrying this T cell receptor (beta chain) has only one observation. Its cognate antigen is unknown. Produced via immunoSEQ multiplex PCR; TCRdb's table is partial and in-frame only. The profile shows 120,000 to 150,000 clones, under 95% of them singletons. Per germline, CDR1 DFQATT and CDR2 SNEGSKA (reference sequence). Trimming left V 3 bases short and J 7 bases short, with 10 bases between. The CDR3 contains 11 residues. The data were taken from a study of T cell responses to AZD1222 COVID-19 vaccine. Study context: Pooling was applied to second doses at about 4 or about 12 weeks. Study observations and caveats: Only a handful of people who got AZD1222 tested seropositive at baseline. Distributed over spike, vaccine-associated CD4 TCRs predominated at 160-218 and 743-854.

This receptor was obtained from an adult in good health. Sample: peripheral blood, taken on day 0 of AZD1222 vaccination. The gene calls are TRBV20-1 and TRBJ2-7; no reliable D call. CDR3 coding DNA: TGCAGTGCTAGTCCCCCGGTAGAGCAGTACTTC. Amino acid sequence: CSASPPVEQYF.